Sequencing of this TCR beta chain was carried out in a study of T-cell reconstitution after alpha-beta-depleted transplantation in children. General study findings and limits: T-cell numbers and diversity, one year after transplant, stemmed largely from T cells that were newly produced. About two months after transplant, alpha-beta T cells reportedly came from several hundred expanded graft clones. Where some patients showed high TCRbeta diversity at day 60, it came from recipient T cells and thymic progenitors that had survived.

Unique molecular identifiers were incorporated when the TCRbeta library was constructed. TCRdb reprocessed the PCR reads with MiXCR, giving one entry per CDR3 protein. This repertoire shows some 840,000 distinct CDR3 sequences, roughly 16% found once; its top ten account for approximately 5%. This CDR3 comprises 13 residues. With 5 bases removed from V and 0 bases from J, the gap between germline ends came to 4 bases. In germline, CDR1 is MGHRA, CDR2 YSYEKL. This clonotype was recorded many times. No antigen is known for it. This specimen consisted of PBMCs, mostly from graft donor cells, obtained 360 days after TCRalphabeta/CD19-depleted stem cell transplant. The receptor's source is a male patient under 18 who had a stem cell transplant for acute lymphoblastic leukemia, so the T cells may come from the graft donor. The chain has TRBV4-1 and TRBJ2-2; no definite D call. The CDR3 region has the DNA TGCGCCAGCAGCTACACGAACACCGGGGAGCTGTTTTTT. Translated: CASSYTNTGELFF.